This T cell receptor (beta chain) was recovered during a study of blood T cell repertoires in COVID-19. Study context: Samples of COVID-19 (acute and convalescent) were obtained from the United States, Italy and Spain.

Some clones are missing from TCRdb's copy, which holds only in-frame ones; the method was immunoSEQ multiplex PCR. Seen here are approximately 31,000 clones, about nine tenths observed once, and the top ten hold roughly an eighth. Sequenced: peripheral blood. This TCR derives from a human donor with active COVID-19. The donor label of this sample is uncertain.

CDR3 sequence: CASSSDEQFF. The CDR3 nucleotides read TGTGCCAGCAGTTCCGATGAGCAGTTCTTC. The chain couples TRBV2 to TRBJ2-1; D remains ambiguous. Looked up from germline, CDR1 is SNHLY and CDR2 is FYNNEI. Between the trimmed V and J ends, which lost 5 bases and 8 bases, there was a span of 4 bases. The CDR3 is made up of 10 amino acids.